The source of this TCR beta chain is a study of blood T cells in healthy people across ages (dated by TCRdb to between 2015 and 2016). Looking at the study overall: In model experiments, template switching captured about one uniquely barcoded TCR beta cDNA molecule for every two T cells. Donors were grouped into four age groups: young (average approximately 16 years), middle-aged (less than 40), aged (around 60) and long-lived (about 82). The study analyzed two additional independent replicas of 1 million unique cDNA reads from the same blood draw for two donors, one aged 18 to 29 and one aged 80 or older. To avoid experimental bias, donors of different ages were spread randomly across the sequencing lanes. Age-related changes in TCR beta repertoire diversity were measured in the study by deep sequencing normalized with unique cDNA molecular identifiers. Summary of the overall study and its limitations: Observed TCR beta diversity per million T cells fell roughly linearly with age, and a significant reduction was already apparent by age around 36. Total diversity estimates from one million sequenced T cells were considered lower bounds and underestimates. Bulk unsorted PBMC profiling prevented conclusive comparison of naive and antigen-experienced compartments. Compared with the aged group, the long-lived group had more naive CD4+ T cells, fewer expanded clones and increased TCR diversity, a pattern suggesting age selection. A strong correlation was found between observed TCR beta diversity and the percentage of naive T cells measured by flow cytometry. Donor CMV infection status was unknown, potentially confounding age-related changes in expanded clonotypes.

Libraries were made using 5' RACE. The sequencer was an Illumina HiSeq 2500. A second PCR of roughly 6 to 11 cycles was run with a J-beta primer mix and a sample-barcoded 5' primer. A template-switch 5' adaptor carrying 12 random nucleotides introduced a unique molecular identifier onto each TCR beta cDNA molecule. At least 2.5 million CDR3-containing paired-end reads were obtained from each sample. The Mint cDNA synthesis kit, primed by a TRBC-specific oligonucleotide, was used to synthesize first-strand cDNA from all RNA. All cDNA was treated with uracil-DNA glycosylase and then went through a first 18-cycle PCR with the universal primers M1SS and BC2_uni_R. As for how the authors treated the data: For normalization, 1 million high-quality reads, each with a distinct molecular identifier, were randomly selected from each sample. Reads sharing molecular identifiers were discarded rather than binned into consensus sequences. CDR3 identification, clonotype clustering and error correction used MiTCR with a Q25 quality threshold and the strictest error-elimination algorithm. A nonparametric unseen species model with Euler transformation was used to estimate a lower bound on total TCR beta diversity. The raw public data were reprocessed by TCRdb itself: fastp quality trimming at Q25, MiXCR clonotype calling, in-frame beta chains only. Rows with a matching CDR3 protein are joined into one entry that keeps the most common DNA and genes. The V and J calls were not made by the authors but by TCRdb's processing. The sample table lists about 970,000 distinct CDR3 sequences, 45% to 60% of them with a count of one. Roughly 23% of the sample is taken by the ten largest.

Regarding this clonotype: The antigen it binds to is not known. Per-nucleotide qualities are absent, and no much larger clonotype sits a single base away.

The CDR3, from cysteine to phenylalanine, totals 16 residues. The retained sequence is limited to the CDR3, 48 bases, with the frame set at the first base. V drops 1 base and J drops 2 bases, leaving 14 bases in between. From the germline V gene (reference sequence), CDR1 is SEHNR and CDR2 is FQNEAQ. The donors were a few dozen Caucasian individuals from Russia, aged roughly 6 to 100 years, who were systemically healthy. Roughly 9 milliliters of peripheral blood were drawn from each donor into EDTA-treated Vacutainer tubes. Ficoll-Paque density-gradient centrifugation was used to isolate PBMCs, with at least 6 million obtained per sample. Trizol reagent was used to extract total RNA from PBMCs, with at least 5 micrograms per sample. The percentages of naive CD45RAhigh/CD27high T cells were determined by flow cytometry on a PBMC aliquot from every donor.

This sequence was found in a woman aged 60-75 years in good health. The chain uses TRBV7-9 and TRBJ1-2; too little of a D gene remains to name it. Sequencing was performed on blood. The CDR3 here reads CASSLELQTKNYGYTF. The bases read TGTGCCAGCAGCTTAGAACTACAGACAAAGAACTATGGCTACACCTTC. The variable domain in full, with residues beyond the CDR3 obtained from the reference TRBV7-9 and TRBJ1-2 genes, is DTGVSQNPRHKITKRGQNVTFRCDPISEHNRLYWYRQTLGQGPEFLTYFQNEAQLEKSRLLSDRFSAERPKGSFSTLEIQRTEQGDSAMYLCASSLELQTKNYGYTFGSGTRLTVV.